This TCR beta chain derives from a study of blood T cell repertoires in COVID-19. Original data processing: Estimation of nucleated cell counts was performed using reference gene primer amplification. Measured with immunoSEQ multiplex PCR; TCRdb has only the in-frame clones, and not every one. V and J calls and clone size are copied from that table; D and trimming were computed from the DNA. Of approximately 250,000 clones listed, about 85% are singletons. V was shortened by 5 bases and J by 2 bases, with 13 bases between the two germline ends. Per the germline V gene, CDR1 is SGHRS and CDR2 is YFSETQ. CDR3 length: 14 residues.

V gene TRBV5-1 combines with J gene TRBJ1-2, with no clear D. This clonotype was obtained from a man aged 40-49 years with acute or convalescent COVID-19. The source material was peripheral blood. The CDR3: CASSVADINYGYTF. The CDR3 DNA sequence: TGCGCCAGCAGTGTGGCAGACATAAACTATGGCTACACCTTC. The full variable domain, completed using reference TRBV5-1 and TRBJ1-2, is KAGVTQTPRYLIKTRGQQVTLSCSPISGHRSVSWYQQTPGQGLQFLFEYFSETQRNKGNFPGRFSGRQFSNSRSEMNVSTLELGDSALYLCASSVADINYGYTFGSGTRLTVV.